These T cell receptor beta chains were read from a single sample in a study of immune heterogeneity within non-small cell lung tumors. TCRdb used MiXCR to reprocess the multiplex PCR reads, holding one entry per CDR3 protein. The profile shows some 13,000 distinct CDR3 sequences, about 25% of them singletons. Sequences were obtained from lung tumor tissue. These receptors came from a man aged 45-65 years with non-small cell lung cancer. CDR3s leave out the opening cysteine and the closing phenylalanine or tryptophan. Only part of the rows carry a size: once, few, many, or a class if the clone is expanded.

CDR3 protein,V gene,J gene,clone size
ATSRGSGSHEQY,TRBV24-1,TRBJ2-7,medium-sized
ASSLGRAWSAPYEQY,TRBV12-3/TRBV12-4,TRBJ2-7,medium-sized
ASSITPGQGYGYT,TRBV19,TRBJ1-2,many
ASSYNTGIYEAF,TRBV11-2,TRBJ1-1,medium-sized
ASSYPGQGYLQETQY,TRBV7-9,TRBJ2-5,.
SARETGLTGGELF,TRBV20-1,TRBJ2-2,few
ASNLRNNEQF,TRBV19,TRBJ2-1,many
ASSQQGWGLTDTQY,TRBV3-1,TRBJ2-3,many
ASSEVGGAGYNEQF,TRBV6-1,TRBJ2-1,many
ASSPVGLVAGELF,TRBV3-1,TRBJ2-2,many
ASSPLSSYEQY,TRBV18,TRBJ2-7,.
ASSRNRDYNEQF,TRBV14,TRBJ2-1,many
SWSVSGASNQPQH,TRBV30,TRBJ1-5,.
SARDLLAGSGRYNEQF,TRBV20-1,TRBJ2-1,.
ATSNQGTDTQY,TRBV15,TRBJ2-3,many
ASSQSDRQPQH,TRBV3-1,TRBJ1-5,many
ASSLSGRGENQPQH,TRBV28,TRBJ1-5,medium-sized
ASSSNYGYT,TRBV28,TRBJ1-2,medium-sized
ASLSTAAQVSSYNEQF,TRBV14,TRBJ2-1,.
ASRTMDALNEKLF,TRBV27,TRBJ1-4,medium-sized
ASSETDNYGYT,TRBV6-1,TRBJ1-2,many
SASGGITDTQY,TRBV20-1,TRBJ2-3,.
ASSSGANQPQH,TRBV28,TRBJ1-5,large
ASKKGPRETQY,TRBV6-1,TRBJ2-5,.
ASSPTSGVNNDQF,TRBV18,TRBJ2-1,.
ASSLSGWGEGYT,TRBV27,TRBJ1-2,.
SARPNTGNWRLTDTQY,TRBV20-1,TRBJ2-3,many
ASRKSGDEQY,TRBV11-2,TRBJ2-7,medium-sized
ASSLVGDTGNTIY,TRBV7-9,TRBJ1-3,many
ANSTDFLTGELF,TRBV19,TRBJ2-2,.
ASSFGSGSPGANVLT,TRBV28,TRBJ2-6,many
VSRPPPGQGFYEQY,TRBV6-1,TRBJ2-7,.
ASSIDQGGNQPQH,TRBV19,TRBJ1-5,many
SVVLTMNYEQY,TRBV29-1,TRBJ2-7,many
ARSVGGDSNQPQH,TRBV9,TRBJ1-5,.
ASSYTPGQGLAKSIQY,TRBV6-5,TRBJ2-4,.
ASSPHRQGGSGANVLT,TRBV27,TRBJ2-6,.
AISNRATNEKLF,TRBV10-3,TRBJ1-4,medium-sized
ASPGMFGELF,TRBV6-1,TRBJ2-2,many
ASSPTGRTYEQY,TRBV18,TRBJ2-7,many
ASSSVIQGVGELF,TRBV5-8,TRBJ2-2,.
ASSPLHAAVQQY,TRBV7-2,TRBJ2-7,many
ASSLDRGSQH,TRBV5-4,TRBJ1-5,few
ASIDASSYEQY,TRBV5-1,TRBJ2-7,medium-sized
ASRDRVNYGYT,TRBV28,TRBJ1-2,medium-sized
ASSVTLYNSPLH,TRBV9,TRBJ1-6,many
ASSSITGVSGYT,TRBV11-2,TRBJ1-2,medium-sized
SARDLFRVNTDTQY,TRBV20-1,TRBJ2-3,many
ASSYNRRDSNQPQH,TRBV6-6,TRBJ1-5,many
ASSLDRIREKLF,TRBV5-8,TRBJ1-4,.
ASSPKNFQGASGNTIY,TRBV27,TRBJ1-3,medium-sized
AWSTGQPTGQY,TRBV30,TRBJ2-7,many